The clone carrying this TCR beta chain was seen a handful of times. Produced via immunoSEQ multiplex PCR; TCRdb's table is partial and in-frame only. Among about 230,000 clones, roughly 89% were seen once, and the ten largest hold about 4%. The germline gives CDR1 MDHEN, CDR2 SYDVKM. The CDR3 consists of 16 residues. After removal of 7 bases from V and 1 base from J, the junction contained 6 bases not matched to a gene. The sample is drawn from a study of blood T cell repertoires in COVID-19. Participants were placed into cohorts based on the clinical history they reported. Input material: PBMCs or T cells enriched from blood (not recorded which). This clonotype originated in a woman aged 25 to 39 with acute COVID-19. The chain is built from TRBV28 and TRBJ2-2; TRBD2 matches at 10 bases. CDR3 protein: CASTGWTSGNTGELFF. The CDR3 DNA is TGTGCCAGCACCGGGTGGACTAGCGGGAACACCGGGGAGCTGTTTTTT.